Following are 14 T cell receptor beta chains from one sample sequenced in a study of STAT3 mutations in large granular lymphocyte leukemia. These receptors are not linked to any known antigen. Findings of the study overall: Every T-cell large granular lymphocyte leukemia patient had at least one immunodominant TCR beta clonotype.

TCRdb keeps only in-frame clones here, not all; method: immunoSEQ multiplex PCR. The table has more than 10,000 clones, roughly 87% seen once. Sequenced material: peripheral blood mononuclear cells. These receptors came from an older man with T-cell large granular lymphocyte leukemia. Some clones in this sample may be carry-over from other donors' samples.

Turning to this clone: The germline gene is not matched at one end of the junction; a read error may be the cause. The chain combines TRBV4-3 with TRBJ2-3, with 9 bases aligning to TRBD1. The CDR3 has 15 amino acids. Germline values: CDR1 LGHNA, CDR2 YSLEER. The DNA for the CDR3 is TGCGCTAGCAGCCAAGGGGACAGGGCGGGGGATACGCAGTATTTT. Translation gives CASSQGDRAGDTQYF.

The gene calls are TRBV5-8 and TRBJ2-1; no definite D call. V dropped 5 bases and J dropped 8 bases, with 11 bases sitting between them. The germline V gene encodes CDR1 SGHTS and CDR2 YDEGEE. The CDR3 runs to 12 residues. The DNA for the CDR3 is TGTGCCAGCAGAGGAATCGTGGATGAGCAGTTCTTC. Its translation: CASRGIVDEQFF.

The chain links TRBV18 to TRBJ1-2; TRBD1 agrees at 10 bases. The length of the CDR3 is 17 residues. Germline assignment: CDR1 KGHSH and CDR2 LQKENI. J was trimmed by 8 bases and V by 3 bases; bases with no gene match: 15. For the CDR3, the DNA is TGTGCCAGCTCACCGTCCCGGGACAGGGGTTTATCTGGAGGCTACACCTTC. This translates into CASSPSRDRGLSGGYTF. Combining the CDR3 with reference TRBV18 and TRBJ1-2 gives the whole variable domain NAGVMQNPRHLVRRRGQEARLRCSPMKGHSHVYWYRQLPEEGLKFMVYLQKENIIDESGMPKERFSAEFPKEGPSILRIQQVVRGDSAAYFCASSPSRDRGLSGGYTFGSGTRLTVV.

The chain is built from TRBV20-1 and TRBJ2-2; no firm D call. CDR3 length: 11 residues. Per germline, CDR1 DFQATT and CDR2 SNEGSKA (reference sequence). V was trimmed by 2 bases and J by 7 bases, leaving 5 bases between them. The CDR3 region is CSARSHGELFF. The CDR3 DNA is TGCAGTGCTAGATCCCACGGGGAGCTGTTTTTT.

The chain combines TRBV4-2 with TRBJ1-2, with 10 bases aligning to TRBD1. The V and J ends lost 0 bases and 4 bases, in that order; junction bases with no gene match: 5. Germline CDR1 LGHNA, CDR2 YNFKEQ. CDR3 length: 16 amino acids. CDR3 nucleotides: TGTGCCAGCAGCCAAGACCCGGACAGGGGGAGCTATGGCTACACCTTC. Protein product: CASSQDPDRGSYGYTF.

V usage is TRBV13 and J usage is TRBJ1-1; D uncertain. Trimming cost V 5 bases and J 0 bases, with 22 bases left between them. This CDR3 comprises 18 residues. Germline V gene sequence: CDR1 PRHDT, CDR2 FYEKMQ (reference sequence). CDR3 DNA sequence: TGTGCCAGCAGCCGGACGGACTATCCTGCCCTGATGAACACTGAAGCTTTCTTT. This encodes CASSRTDYPALMNTEAFF.

This sequence joins TRBV6-5 and TRBJ2-3; TRBD2 matches 9 bases. The CDR3 spans 15 residues. Germline values: CDR1 MNHEY, CDR2 SVGAGI. Losses at the gene ends were 0 bases for V and 4 bases for J; bases not matched to a gene: 2. The DNA of the CDR3 is TGTGCCAGCAGTTACTCCGCGGGGGGGGCAGATACGCAGTATTTT. Residues: CASSYSAGGADTQYF.

The chain has TRBV19 and TRBJ1-5; D is possibly TRBD1 (5 bases). CDR1 LNHDA and CDR2 SQIVND come from the germline V gene (reference sequence). The length of the CDR3 is 14 residues. The V end was cut by 5 bases, the J end by 4 bases, with 12 bases between. The CDR3 region is CASSLNDRNQPQHF. The CDR3 bases are TGTGCCAGTAGTCTAAATGACAGAAATCAGCCCCAGCATTTT.

The V call is TRBV30, the J call TRBJ1-6, with D perhaps matching TRBD1 (6 bases). V shed 2 bases and J shed 8 bases, with 13 bases lying between them. CDR1 and CDR2 (germline): GTSNPN, SVGIG (reference sequence). The CDR3 runs to 14 residues. The CDR3 DNA sequence: TGTGCCTGGAGTAGGACAGCGAAGGATTCACCCCTCCACTTT. Translated, it gives CAWSRTAKDSPLHF.

The chain joins TRBV4-3 to TRBJ2-1, with 7 nucleotides matching TRBD2. Germline values: CDR1 LGHNA, CDR2 YSLEER. The CDR3 has 16 residues. V shed 3 bases and J 6 bases; nucleotides not matched to a gene: 11. The CDR3 DNA reads as TGCGCCAGCAGCCAGGGAGGGCTAGTAGTGGGCAATGAGCAGTTCTTC. Translating gives CASSQGGLVVGNEQFF.

The V call is TRBV28, the J call TRBJ1-2; D unclear. CDR1 MDHEN and CDR2 SYDVKM come from the germline V gene. The CDR3 has 13 residues. V was cut by 5 bases and J by 4 bases, with 11 bases left in between. Written as DNA, the CDR3 is TGTGCCAGCAGTAACAGTCCTCTCTATGGCTACACCTTC. Translation: CASSNSPLYGYTF.

The chain has TRBV7-2 and TRBJ2-2; 9 bases align to TRBD1. The V segment lost 3 bases and the J segment 3 bases; nucleotides outside the gene matches: 2. The CDR3 extends over 15 amino acids. Germline values: CDR1 SGHTA, CDR2 FQGNSA. CDR3 region: CASSFRTGDTGELFF. The CDR3 DNA reads as TGTGCCAGCAGCTTCCGGACAGGGGACACCGGGGAGCTGTTTTTT. Full variable domain (remainder filled in from reference TRBV7-2 and TRBJ2-2): GAGVSQSPSNKVTEKGKDVELRCDPISGHTALYWYRQSLGQGLEFLIYFQGNSAPDKSGLPSDRFSAERTGGSVSTLTIQRTQQEDSAVYLCASSFRTGDTGELFFGEGSRLTVL.

The CDR3 region is CAWSVSPGQGYYGYTF. The CDR3 nucleotides read TGTGCCTGGAGTGTATCCCCCGGACAGGGGTACTATGGCTACACCTTC. The chain couples TRBV30 to TRBJ1-2, with 9 nucleotides matching TRBD1. This CDR3 region has 16 residues. CDR1 is GTSNPN, CDR2 SVGIG, per germline (reference sequence). Trimming removed 0 bases from V and 3 bases from J; junction bases left unmatched: 8. Variable domain in full (rest from reference TRBV30 and TRBJ1-2): SQTIHQWPATLVQPVGSPLSLECTVEGTSNPNLYWYRQAAGRGLQLLFYSVGIGQISSEVPQNLSASRPQDRQFILSSKKLLLSDSGFYLCAWSVSPGQGYYGYTFGSGTRLTVV.

The chain joins TRBV5-4 to TRBJ1-1; 8 nucleotides match TRBD1. The trim removed 5 bases at V and 1 base at J, leaving 4 bases unmatched. There are 14 residues in the CDR3. Germline V gene sequence: CDR1 SGHNT, CDR2 YYREEE (reference sequence). The CDR3 DNA sequence: TGTGCCAGCAGTGCAACAGGGGGGAACACTGAAGCTTTCTTT. The encoded protein is CASSATGGNTEAFF.